A selection of T cell receptor beta chains follows, all from one sample in a study of blood T cell repertoires in COVID-19. The table came from immunoSEQ multiplex PCR; TCRdb's copy has only in-frame clones and leaves some out. This table has about 260,000 clones, around nine tenths appearing once. What was sequenced was peripheral blood. These receptors were obtained from a man aged 25 to 40 with active or convalescent COVID-19. Each CDR3 is given with its conserved first and last residue. The D gene is left open where the match is weak. Some rows have no size entry. The others give once, few or many, or a class for an expanded clone.

TGTGCTAGTGGTTTGGCCCAGACTAGCGGGGGGACAAACAATGAGCAGTTCTTC CASGLAQTSGGTNNEQFF NA TRBD2 TRBJ2-1 TRBV12-5
TGTGCCAGCAGCAGGGGGGGACTAAACACTGAAGCTTTCTTT CASSRGGLNTEAFF few NA TRBJ1-1 TRBV11-2
TGCGCCAGCAGCCAACGGGACTCCCGCACAGATACGCAGTATTTT CASSQRDSRTDTQYF NA NA TRBJ2-3 TRBV4-3
TGTGCCAGCAGCTTAGGGGGGCTCTCTGGAAACACCATATATTTT CASSLGGLSGNTIYF NA NA TRBJ1-3 TRBV7-2
TGTGCCAGCAGCTGGCAGACAGGGGGAAAAGAGACCCAGTACTTC CASSWQTGGKETQYF NA TRBD1 TRBJ2-5 TRBV5-5
TGTGCCAGCAGCTTACTGCGGGGGAAAGAGACCCAGTACTTC CASSLLRGKETQYF NA TRBD2 TRBJ2-5 TRBV11-2
TGTGCCAGCAGCTCGCACCGGGGGGGCCGATCAGATACGCAGTATTTT CASSSHRGGRSDTQYF NA TRBD2 TRBJ2-3 TRBV9
TGCAGCGTTCGCGGACAGGGAGGACCGGGGAACACTGAAGCTTTCTTT CSVRGQGGPGNTEAFF NA TRBD1 TRBJ1-1 TRBV29-1
TGTGCCAGCAGCTGGAGCGGGGGGGCGGGGGAGCAGTACTTC CASSWSGGAGEQYF few TRBD2 TRBJ2-7 TRBV7-2
TGTGCCAGCAGTTCCTTGGCGGGGGGCATCTACAATGAGCAGTTCTTC CASSSLAGGIYNEQFF NA TRBD2 TRBJ2-1 TRBV6-5
TGTGCCAGCAGCTCAAGAACAGGGGACACTCGGTTTCTTAATGAAAAACTGTTTTTT CASSSRTGDTRFLNEKLFF NA TRBD1 TRBJ1-4 TRBV7-9
TGTGCCAGCAAGTATGGAGGAGACTCACCCCTCCACTTT CASKYGGDSPLHF NA NA TRBJ1-6 TRBV28
TGCGCCAGCAGCTTGGCCCGACAGGCGGTCCCCGACGAGCAGTACTTC CASSLARQAVPDEQYF NA NA TRBJ2-7 TRBV5-1
TGCGCCAGCAGCTTGATGGTGAGTGGCACTGAAGCTTTCTTT CASSLMVSGTEAFF NA NA TRBJ1-1 TRBV5-1
TGTGCCAGCAGCTCGGGGGGGGGCCCGAATAATTCACCCCTCCACTTT CASSSGGGPNNSPLHF NA NA TRBJ1-6 TRBV7-6
TGTGCCACCAGTGATTCGGACAGGGGCTATGGCTACACCTTC CATSDSDRGYGYTF NA TRBD1 TRBJ1-2 TRBV24-1
TGTGCCAGCAGTTGGGCACAGGGGGTGGTCACTGAAGCTTTCTTT CASSWAQGVVTEAFF NA TRBD1 TRBJ1-1 TRBV6-5
TGTGCCAGCAGCTTAAGTCCGCGACACGGGAACACTGAAGCTTTCTTT CASSLSPRHGNTEAFF NA NA TRBJ1-1 TRBV7-3
TGTGCCAGCAGCTTAGAGGGAGGCTACACCTTC CASSLEGGYTF NA NA TRBJ1-2 TRBV5-6
TGCACCAGCAGCCAAAAAGAGGGACAGTCGAACACTGAAGCTTTCTTT CTSSQKEGQSNTEAFF NA NA TRBJ1-1 TRBV1
TGTGCCAGCAGCCCCGGGACAGGTGAAGAAAGCTCCTACGAGCAGTACTTC CASSPGTGEESSYEQYF NA TRBD1 TRBJ2-7 TRBV3-1/TRBV3-2
TGTGCCAGCTCACCCCCCCGAGGACAGGAACGGGGCTACACCTTC CASSPPRGQERGYTF once TRBD1 TRBJ1-2 TRBV18
TGTGCCAGTGTACGGGGGGGAGTATACAATCAGCCCCAGCATTTT CASVRGGVYNQPQHF NA NA TRBJ1-5 TRBV19
TGTGCCAGCAGTAAATTCTATGGAGGTGAAAAACTGTTTTTT CASSKFYGGEKLFF NA NA TRBJ1-4 TRBV27
TGTGCCAGCAGTTACGCAATCGGACAGACTGGAAACACCATATATTTT CASSYAIGQTGNTIYF once NA TRBJ1-3 TRBV6-5
TGTGCCAGCAGCCAAAGCCCACAGAACCACTATGGCTACACCTTC CASSQSPQNHYGYTF NA NA TRBJ1-2 TRBV7-3
TGCGCCTGCGGACAGGGGACCACTAGCACAGATACGCAGTATTTT CACGQGTTSTDTQYF NA TRBD1 TRBJ2-3 TRBV10-2
TGTGCCAGCCAGGGGCAGAATAATTCACCCCTCCACTTT CASQGQNNSPLHF NA NA TRBJ1-6 TRBV7-2
TGTGCCAGCAGCCGTAGACTAGTTGTCGACGAGCAGTACTTC CASSRRLVVDEQYF NA NA TRBJ2-7 TRBV27
TGTGCCAGCTCACCGAGGGACTACGAGCAGTACTTC CASSPRDYEQYF NA NA TRBJ2-7 TRBV18
TGTGCCAGCAGCCATGGGCGCCAACACAATCAGCCCCAGCATTTT CASSHGRQHNQPQHF NA NA TRBJ1-5 TRBV3-1/TRBV3-2
TGTGCCAGCAGCGGCGGACAGGGGAGCTCCTACAATGAGCAGTTCTTC CASSGGQGSSYNEQFF NA TRBD1 TRBJ2-1 TRBV5-5
TGTGCCAGCAGTGAACCGGGACAGCTTAATGAAAAACTGTTTTTT CASSEPGQLNEKLFF NA TRBD1 TRBJ1-4 TRBV25-1
TGTGCCAGCAGCGAACACGTAGCGGGGGGGGGCACAGATACGCAGTATTTT CASSEHVAGGGTDTQYF NA TRBD2 TRBJ2-3 TRBV9
TGTGCCAGCAGCTTAGCTGGGACAGGGCAGGCTGGGGCCAACGTCCTGACTTTC CASSLAGTGQAGANVLTF NA TRBD1 TRBJ2-6 TRBV7-9
TGTGCCACCAGCAGAGCCCTGGAGGGGAACACTGAAGCTTTCTTT CATSRALEGNTEAFF NA NA TRBJ1-1 TRBV15
TGCGCCATACCGGGACAGTTACGATCCTACAATGAGCAGTTCTTC CAIPGQLRSYNEQFF NA TRBD1 TRBJ2-1 TRBV10-2
TGTGCCAGCAGCTTAGTTCCCCCCGGGACTCCTTCGTACGAGCAGTACTTC CASSLVPPGTPSYEQYF NA NA TRBJ2-7 TRBV7-2
TGTGCCAGCAGTTACGGGGGACAAGGGTACACTGAAGCTTTCTTT CASSYGGQGYTEAFF NA NA TRBJ1-1 TRBV6-2/TRBV6-3
TGTGCCAGCGGAATTGACAGGGGGACCTATGGCTACACCTTC CASGIDRGTYGYTF NA TRBD1 TRBJ1-2 TRBV6-5
TGTGCCAGCAGCTTAGTCTTACTAGAGGGCTACACCTTC CASSLVLLEGYTF once NA TRBJ1-2 TRBV7-2
TGTGCCAGCAGCTTTAGTGGGGAGGGGAAGCCCCAGCATTTT CASSFSGEGKPQHF few NA TRBJ1-5 TRBV7-9
TGTGCCAGCTGCGTCACCGGGGAGCTGTTTTTT CASCVTGELFF NA NA TRBJ2-2 TRBV2
TGTGCCAGCACAATCAGGAGGGAGAACACTGAAGCTTTCTTT CASTIRRENTEAFF few NA TRBJ1-1 TRBV6-6
TGTGCCAGCAGCTTGGTCAGGGGCCCATATGGCTACACCTTC CASSLVRGPYGYTF NA NA TRBJ1-2 TRBV5-4
TGTGCCAGCAGTTTACGAGCCGAAAAACTGTTTTTT CASSLRAEKLFF NA NA TRBJ1-4 TRBV6-2/TRBV6-3
TGTGCCAGCAGAACACAACAGGGAAATCAGCCCCAGCATTTT CASRTQQGNQPQHF NA NA TRBJ1-5 TRBV6-5
TGTGCCAGCAGCTCTCAACGGGGGGGCCTCGAGACCCAGTACTTC CASSSQRGGLETQYF NA TRBD2 TRBJ2-5 TRBV11-2
TGTGCCTGGAGGAGAGAAGGGGCCGGTGGCTACACCTTC CAWRREGAGGYTF NA NA TRBJ1-2 TRBV30
TGTGCCACCAGCAGAGGTTACCCCACTACAGGGGTCGAGGGCTACACCTTC CATSRGYPTTGVEGYTF NA TRBD1 TRBJ1-2 TRBV15
TGTGCCAGCAGCAGGACAGCCGGGACAGGGACTGAAGCTTTCTTT CASSRTAGTGTEAFF once TRBD1 TRBJ1-1 TRBV11-2
TGTGCCAGCAGCTTAGTTGGGGCAGGGGGCGGTGGGACTGAAGCTTTCTTT CASSLVGAGGGGTEAFF NA TRBD1 TRBJ1-1 TRBV13
TGTGCCAGCCCTGGACAGGGAAATTCACCCCTCCACTTT CASPGQGNSPLHF NA TRBD1 TRBJ1-6 TRBV7-2
TGTGCCAGCAGCTTGGCAGGGGGGAACACTGAAGCTTTCTTT CASSLAGGNTEAFF once TRBD1 TRBJ1-1 TRBV5-5
TGTGCCAGCAGCGGTATGGGACAGGGGTTAATCGCTGAAGCTTTCTTT CASSGMGQGLIAEAFF NA TRBD1 TRBJ1-1 TRBV13
TGTGCCAGCAGCTTAGCGGGGGGGCCATTGTCCGGGGAGCTGTTTTTT CASSLAGGPLSGELFF NA NA TRBJ2-2 TRBV7-9
TGTGCCACCTACCCAGGGAACACAGATACGCAGTATTTT CATYPGNTDTQYF NA NA TRBJ2-3 TRBV24-1
TGTGCCAGCAGCGCTATGACGGGGAACTATGGCTACACCTTC CASSAMTGNYGYTF NA NA TRBJ1-2 TRBV9
TGCGCCAGCAGCCAAGAGGACAGGGGCTACGAGCAGTACTTC CASSQEDRGYEQYF NA TRBD1 TRBJ2-7 TRBV4-1
TGCGCCAGCAGTGAGATCCCCCGAGCAGACATGGGAGATACGCAGTATTTT CASSEIPRADMGDTQYF NA NA TRBJ2-3 TRBV10-2